The 15 T cell receptor beta chains below come from one sample, sequenced in a study of Graves' ophthalmopathy and Graves' hyperthyroidism. The study amplified TCR beta CDR3 regions using RNA transcripts. HTBI primers were employed in first-round RT-PCR, then a second-round multiplex PCR followed. MiXCR, applied by TCRdb to the multiplex PCR reads, yields one record per CDR3 protein. The data hold hundreds of thousands of distinct CDR3 sequences, with 20% to 25% observed a single time. The specimen sequenced was peripheral blood. These receptors all stem from a woman between 18 and 30 years old with stable Graves' hyperthyroidism. Some clones in this sample may be carry-over from other donors' samples.

This clonotype was detected ten times or more. The J gene is TRBJ1-3, the V gene TRBV2; 9 nucleotides match TRBD1. The trim removed 6 bases at V and 1 base at J, leaving 4 bases unmatched. The germline CDR1 and CDR2 sequences are SNHLY and FYNNEI. The CDR3 has 15 amino acids. The DNA of the CDR3 is TGTGCCAGCAGAGGACAGGGGTGGTCTGGAAACACCATATATTTT. The encoded protein is CASRGQGWSGNTIYF.

This clonotype has ten or more counts. The V call is TRBV15, the J call TRBJ1-2; the D gene is possibly TRBD1 (5 bases). In germline, CDR1 is LNHNV, CDR2 YYDKDF (reference sequence). The V end was cut by 1 base, the J end by 0 bases, with 12 bases between. The CDR3 sequence is 16 residues long. As DNA, the CDR3 is TGTGCCACCAGCAGAGGGGACCTCCCCCCTAACTATGGCTACACCTTC. Its translation is CATSRGDLPPNYGYTF. The whole variable domain, filled in from reference TRBV15 and TRBJ1-2, reads DAMVIQNPRYQVTQFGKPVTLSCSQTLNHNVMYWYQQKSSQAPKLLFHYYDKDFNNEADTPDNFQSRRPNTSFCFLDIRSPGLGDTAMYLCATSRGDLPPNYGYTFGSGTRLTVV.

Only a few counts were recorded for this clonotype. V usage is TRBV6-5 and J usage is TRBJ1-4, with D possibly matching TRBD1 (5 bases). This CDR3 is 16 amino acids long. From germline, CDR1 is MNHEY and CDR2 SVGAGI. The germline V and J ends were trimmed by 3 bases and 0 bases, with 11 bases remaining between them. This chain's CDR3 is CASSYSQGATNEKLFF. Here the CDR3 DNA reads TGTGCCAGCAGTTATAGTCAGGGTGCAACTAATGAAAAACTGTTTTTT.

This clonotype turned up a few times. The chain joins TRBV6-1 to TRBJ1-5, with D hard to call. The CDR3 totals 12 residues. The V and J ends lost 6 bases and 7 bases respectively, with 10 bases between them. Germline V gene data show CDR1 as MNHNS and CDR2 as SASEGT. CDR3 amino acids: CASSLDWQPQHF. In nucleotides, the CDR3 is TGTGCCAGCAGCCTGGACTGGCAGCCCCAGCATTTT.

This clonotype has only a few counts. This chain joins TRBV12-3 or TRBV12-4 and TRBJ2-2; possibly TRBD1 for D (6 bases). Trimming shortened V by 3 bases and J by 1 base, and 12 bases separated the two germline ends. There are 16 residues in the CDR3. The DNA of the CDR3 is TGTGCCAGCAGTTTGTCGGGACAAAAGAACACCGGGGAGCTGTTTTTT. This translates into CASSLSGQKNTGELFF.

This clonotype was seen at least ten times. The chain employs TRBV6-5 and TRBJ2-7; 13 bases align to TRBD2. The V and J ends lost 7 bases and 5 bases, in that order; junction bases with no gene match: 11. In germline, CDR1 is MNHEY, CDR2 SVGAGI. CDR3 length equals 16 residues. The DNA for the CDR3 is TGTGCCAGCACCCGCCGGGGACTAGCGGGGCTGCACGAGCAGTACTTC. Its translation is CASTRRGLAGLHEQYF.

This clonotype occurred a few times. The V gene is TRBV6-1, the J gene TRBJ1-5; D may be TRBD1 (6 bases). CDR3 length equals 14 residues. Between the trimmed V and J ends, which lost 4 bases and 4 bases, there was a span of 11 bases. Germline V gene sequence: CDR1 MNHNS, CDR2 SASEGT. The CDR3 DNA reads TGTGCCAGCAGTGTATCAGGGGCAAATCAGCCCCAGCATTTT. It codes for CASSVSGANQPQHF.

This clonotype was detected ten times or more. The chain recombines TRBV6-1 with TRBJ2-2; D is unclear. Trimming pared 3 bases from V and 0 bases from J, leaving 8 bases between. CDR3 size: 15 residues. The germline V gene encodes CDR1 MNHNS and CDR2 SASEGT. CDR3 in amino acids: CASSDVTTNTGELFF. CDR3 nucleotides: TGTGCCAGCAGTGATGTGACAACGAACACCGGGGAGCTGTTTTTT.

In the case of this clonotype: This may arise from a read error, as a much more abundant clone is one base away. This sequence joins TRBV19 and TRBJ1-2; 7 nucleotides agree with TRBD1. Per the germline V gene, CDR1 is LNHDA and CDR2 is SQIVND (reference sequence). CDR3 length equals 16 residues. The V segment lost 4 bases and the J segment 2 bases; nucleotides outside the gene matches: 10. CDR3: CASSSHRTGLNYGYTF. CDR3 DNA: TGTGCCAGTAGTAGCCATCGGACAGGACTCAACTATGGCTACACCTTC.

In its sample, this clonotype was seen many times. The chain joins TRBV6-5 to TRBJ1-1; a weak D match, TRBD1 (5 bases). The germline V gene encodes CDR1 MNHEY and CDR2 SVGAGI. V was clipped by 0 bases and J by 9 bases, with 14 bases between them. CDR3 length equals 14 residues. The CDR3 DNA reads TGTGCCAGCAGTTACTCCTGGTGGGGGGACCAAGCTTTCTTT. Protein product: CASSYSWWGDQAFF.

This clonotype was observed at least ten times. The chain carries TRBV20-1 and TRBJ2-7; 7 positions match TRBD1. V was pared by 4 bases and J by 3 bases, with 9 bases of the junction left unmatched. Germline V CDR1 and CDR2: DFQATT, SNEGSKA (reference sequence). The CDR3 runs to 14 residues. The CDR3 region is CSATDTGTVYEQYF. The CDR3 DNA sequence: TGCAGTGCTACCGACACCGGGACAGTCTACGAGCAGTACTTC.

The rearrangement joins TRBV20-1 to TRBJ2-6; TRBD1 matches at 9 bases. V shed 0 bases, J shed 0 bases, and the junction held 6 bases outside the gene matches. Germline V lookup: CDR1 DFQATT, CDR2 SNEGSKA (reference sequence). This CDR3 has 18 amino acids. As DNA, the CDR3 is TGCAGTGCTAGAGATCCGACAGGGGGGGTCTCTGGGGCCAACGTCCTGACTTTC. This encodes CSARDPTGGVSGANVLTF.

This clonotype showed up many times. J is TRBJ1-5 and V is TRBV11-1, with 10 bases matching TRBD1. CDR3 size: 16 residues. The germline V gene has CDR1 SGHAT and CDR2 FQDESV (reference sequence). With 6 bases clipped from V and 0 bases from J, the junction kept 5 bases outside the gene matches. CDR3 sequence (DNA): TGTGCCAGCAGTTTTGGGACAGGGGTTAGCAATCAGCCCCAGCATTTT. Translating it yields CASSFGTGVSNQPQHF.

The rearrangement joins TRBV5-1 to TRBJ1-2; 9 nucleotides match TRBD1. The CDR3 has 17 residues. Germline trimming cut 4 bases from V and 4 bases from J; bases unmatched to any gene: 14. Germline V CDR1 and CDR2: SGHRS, YFSETQ. The CDR3 DNA is TGCGCCAGCAGCCCGGGACAGGGAGGCCTAACTGGCTATGGCTACACCTTC. Its translation: CASSPGQGGLTGYGYTF. The entire variable domain, with the rest obtained from reference TRBV5-1 and TRBJ1-2, is as follows: KAGVTQTPRYLIKTRGQQVTLSCSPISGHRSVSWYQQTPGQGLQFLFEYFSETQRNKGNFPGRFSGRQFSNSRSEMNVSTLELGDSALYLCASSPGQGGLTGYGYTFGSGTRLTVV.

This chain links TRBV6-5 with TRBJ1-5; 7 bases are a match to TRBD1. Germline CDR1 MNHEY, CDR2 SVGAGI. After removal of 4 bases from V and 4 bases from J, the junction contained 4 bases not matched to a gene. The CDR3 sequence is 14 residues long. CDR3 sequence reads: CASSSTGENQPQHF. In DNA, the CDR3 is TGTGCCAGCAGTTCAACAGGGGAAAATCAGCCCCAGCATTTT.